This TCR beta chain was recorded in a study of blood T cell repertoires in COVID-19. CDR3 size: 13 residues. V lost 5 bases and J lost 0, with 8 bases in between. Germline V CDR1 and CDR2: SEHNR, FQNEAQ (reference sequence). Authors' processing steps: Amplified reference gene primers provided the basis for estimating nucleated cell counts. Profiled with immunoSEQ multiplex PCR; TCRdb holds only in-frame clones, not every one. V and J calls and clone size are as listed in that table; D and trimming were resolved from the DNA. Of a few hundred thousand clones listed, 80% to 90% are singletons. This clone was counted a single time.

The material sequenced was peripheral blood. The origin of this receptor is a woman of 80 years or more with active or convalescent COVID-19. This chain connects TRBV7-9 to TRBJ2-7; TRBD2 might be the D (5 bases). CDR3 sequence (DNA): TGTGCCAGCAGCGGCGGAGGCTCCTACGAGCAGTACTTC. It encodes CASSGGGSYEQYF. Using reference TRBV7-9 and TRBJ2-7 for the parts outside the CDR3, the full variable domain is DTGVSQNPRHKITKRGQNVTFRCDPISEHNRLYWYRQTLGQGPEFLTYFQNEAQLEKSRLLSDRFSAERPKGSFSTLEIQRTEQGDSAMYLCASSGGGSYEQYFGPGTRLTVT.